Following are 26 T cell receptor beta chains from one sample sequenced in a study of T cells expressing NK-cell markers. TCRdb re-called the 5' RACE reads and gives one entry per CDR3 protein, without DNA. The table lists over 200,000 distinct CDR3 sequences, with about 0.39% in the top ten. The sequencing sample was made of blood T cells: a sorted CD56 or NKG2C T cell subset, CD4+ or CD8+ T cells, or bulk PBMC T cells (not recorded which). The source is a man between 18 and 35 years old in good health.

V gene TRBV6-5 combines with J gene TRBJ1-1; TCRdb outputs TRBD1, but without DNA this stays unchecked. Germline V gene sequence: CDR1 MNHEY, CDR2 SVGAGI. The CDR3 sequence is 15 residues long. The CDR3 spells CASSYAGGSGPEAFF.

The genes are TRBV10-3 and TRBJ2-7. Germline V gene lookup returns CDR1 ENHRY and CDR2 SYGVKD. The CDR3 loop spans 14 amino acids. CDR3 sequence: CAISESTGSYEQYF.

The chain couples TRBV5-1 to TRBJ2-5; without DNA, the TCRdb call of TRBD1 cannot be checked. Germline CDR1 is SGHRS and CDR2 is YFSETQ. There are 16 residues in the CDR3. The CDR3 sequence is CASSLERGRPQETQYF.

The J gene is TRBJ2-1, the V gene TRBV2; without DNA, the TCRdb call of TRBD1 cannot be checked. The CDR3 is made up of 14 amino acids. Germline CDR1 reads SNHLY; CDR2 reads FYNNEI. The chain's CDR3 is CASSPDRGNNEQFF.

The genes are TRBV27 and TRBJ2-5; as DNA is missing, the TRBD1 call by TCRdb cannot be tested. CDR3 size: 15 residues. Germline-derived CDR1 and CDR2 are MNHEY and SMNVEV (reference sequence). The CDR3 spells CASSIQTGGVKTQYF.

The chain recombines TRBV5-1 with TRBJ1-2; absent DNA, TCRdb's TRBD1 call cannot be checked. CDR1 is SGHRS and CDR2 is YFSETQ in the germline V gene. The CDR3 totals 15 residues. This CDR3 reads CASSPGAGRKDGYTF.

The CDR3 reads CASSPRNGNAGGGYTF. The chain combines TRBV18 with TRBJ1-2. Germline V gene lookup returns CDR1 KGHSH and CDR2 LQKENI. The CDR3 totals 16 residues.

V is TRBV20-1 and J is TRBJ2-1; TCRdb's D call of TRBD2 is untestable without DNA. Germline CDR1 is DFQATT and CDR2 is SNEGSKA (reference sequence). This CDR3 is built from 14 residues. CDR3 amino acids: CSAQTSGTGNEQFF.

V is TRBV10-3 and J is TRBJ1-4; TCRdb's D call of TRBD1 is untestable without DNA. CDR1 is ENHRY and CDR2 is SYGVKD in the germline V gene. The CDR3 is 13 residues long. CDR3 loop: CATRQGVEEKLFF.

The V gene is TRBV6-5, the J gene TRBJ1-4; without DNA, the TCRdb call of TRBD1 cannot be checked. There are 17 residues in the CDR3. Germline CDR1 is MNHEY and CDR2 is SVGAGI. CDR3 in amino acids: CASSYLQGPSTNEKLFF.

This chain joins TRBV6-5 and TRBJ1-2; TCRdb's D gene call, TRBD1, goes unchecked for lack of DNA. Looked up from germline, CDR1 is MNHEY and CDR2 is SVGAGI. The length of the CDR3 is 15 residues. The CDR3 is CASSLQTTGRVGYTF.

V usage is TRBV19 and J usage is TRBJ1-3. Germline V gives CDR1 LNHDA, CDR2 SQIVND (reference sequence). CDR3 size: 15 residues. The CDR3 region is CASRNTDLGGNTIYF.

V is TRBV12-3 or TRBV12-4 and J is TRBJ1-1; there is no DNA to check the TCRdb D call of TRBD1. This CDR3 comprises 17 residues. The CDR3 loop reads CASSLGQGRGSAAEAFF.

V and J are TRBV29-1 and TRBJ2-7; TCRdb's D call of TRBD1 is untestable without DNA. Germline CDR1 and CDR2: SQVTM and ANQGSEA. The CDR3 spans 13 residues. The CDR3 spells CSVGDRGGYEQYF.

The CDR3: CASSPGSLDTEAFF. This rearrangement joins TRBV28 to TRBJ1-1; the TCRdb call, TRBD1, lacks DNA for checking. Germline loops: CDR1 MDHEN, CDR2 SYDVKM. The CDR3 loop spans 14 amino acids.

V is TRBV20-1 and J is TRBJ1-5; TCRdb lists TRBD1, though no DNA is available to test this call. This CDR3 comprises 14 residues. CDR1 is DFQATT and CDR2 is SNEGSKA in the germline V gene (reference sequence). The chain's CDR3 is CSAGQWDKNQPQHF.

The CDR3 reads CASSLAFNPGLSSYNEQFF. The chain carries TRBV5-1 and TRBJ2-1; no DNA is available, so the TRBD2 call from TCRdb remains unchecked. Germline V lookup: CDR1 SGHRS, CDR2 YFSETQ. This CDR3 is 19 amino acids long.

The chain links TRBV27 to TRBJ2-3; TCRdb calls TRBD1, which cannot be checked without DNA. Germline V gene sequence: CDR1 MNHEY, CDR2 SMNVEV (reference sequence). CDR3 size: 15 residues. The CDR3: CASSLKGRGQGTQYF.

CDR3 sequence reads: CASSVSQQETQYF. The chain couples TRBV6-1 to TRBJ2-5. This CDR3 is 13 amino acids long. In germline, CDR1 is MNHNS, CDR2 SASEGT.

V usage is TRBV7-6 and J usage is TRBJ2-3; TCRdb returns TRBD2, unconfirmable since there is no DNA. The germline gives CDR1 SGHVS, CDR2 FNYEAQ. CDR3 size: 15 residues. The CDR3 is CASSSGTLPPDTQYF.

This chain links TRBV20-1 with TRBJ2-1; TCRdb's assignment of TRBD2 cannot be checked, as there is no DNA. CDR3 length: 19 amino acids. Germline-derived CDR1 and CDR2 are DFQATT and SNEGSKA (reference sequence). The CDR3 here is CSAREIARGTGGIYNEQFF.

The CDR3 region is CASSPTQRGGTNEKLFF. This rearrangement joins TRBV3-1 to TRBJ1-4; TCRdb lists TRBD1, though no DNA is available to test this call. Germline values: CDR1 LGHDT, CDR2 YNNKEL (reference sequence). The CDR3 sequence is 17 residues long. Together with reference TRBV3-1 and TRBJ1-4, the CDR3 gives the full variable domain: DTAVSQTPKYLVTQMGNDKSIKCEQNLGHDTMYWYKQDSKKFLKIMFSYNNKELIINETVPNRFSPKSPDKAHLNLHINSLELGDSAVYFCASSPTQRGGTNEKLFFGSGTQLSVL.

CDR3: CASRQGSYTEAFF. The chain combines TRBV3-1 with TRBJ1-1; TCRdb selects TRBD1, and the lack of DNA leaves this call unchecked. The germline CDR1 and CDR2 sequences are LGHDT and YNNKEL (reference sequence). CDR3 size: 13 residues.

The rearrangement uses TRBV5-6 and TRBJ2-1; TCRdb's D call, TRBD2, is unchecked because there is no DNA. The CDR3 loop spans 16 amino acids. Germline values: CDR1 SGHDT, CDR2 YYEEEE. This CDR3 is CASSSETSGSIYEQFF.

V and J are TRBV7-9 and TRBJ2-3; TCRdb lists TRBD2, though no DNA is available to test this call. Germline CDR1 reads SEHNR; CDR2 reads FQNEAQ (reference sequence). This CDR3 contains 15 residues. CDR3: CASSWPGLESDTQYF.

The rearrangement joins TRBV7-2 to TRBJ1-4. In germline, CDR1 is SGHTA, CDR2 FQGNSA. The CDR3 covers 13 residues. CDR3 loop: CASSLWQNEKLFF. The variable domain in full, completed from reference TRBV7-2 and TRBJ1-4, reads GAGVSQSPSNKVTEKGKDVELRCDPISGHTALYWYRQSLGQGLEFLIYFQGNSAPDKSGLPSDRFSAERTGGSVSTLTIQRTQQEDSAVYLCASSLWQNEKLFFGSGTQLSVL.